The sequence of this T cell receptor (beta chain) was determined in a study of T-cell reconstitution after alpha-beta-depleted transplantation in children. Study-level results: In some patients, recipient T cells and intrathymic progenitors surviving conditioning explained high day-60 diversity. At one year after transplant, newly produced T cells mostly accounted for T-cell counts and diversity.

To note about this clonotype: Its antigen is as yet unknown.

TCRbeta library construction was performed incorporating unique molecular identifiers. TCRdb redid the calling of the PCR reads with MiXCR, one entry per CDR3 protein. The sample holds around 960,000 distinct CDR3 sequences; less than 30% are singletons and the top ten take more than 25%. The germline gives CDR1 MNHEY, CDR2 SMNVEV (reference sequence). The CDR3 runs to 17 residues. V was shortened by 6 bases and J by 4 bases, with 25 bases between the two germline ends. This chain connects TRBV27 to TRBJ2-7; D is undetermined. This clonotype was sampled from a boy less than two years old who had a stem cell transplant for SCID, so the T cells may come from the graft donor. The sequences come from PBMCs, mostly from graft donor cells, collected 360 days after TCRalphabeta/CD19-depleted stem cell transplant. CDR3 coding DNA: TGTGCCAGCAGCCCATCGGGCGGCGGTTGGGGAATTTACGAGCAGTACTTC. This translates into CASSPSGGGWGIYEQYF.